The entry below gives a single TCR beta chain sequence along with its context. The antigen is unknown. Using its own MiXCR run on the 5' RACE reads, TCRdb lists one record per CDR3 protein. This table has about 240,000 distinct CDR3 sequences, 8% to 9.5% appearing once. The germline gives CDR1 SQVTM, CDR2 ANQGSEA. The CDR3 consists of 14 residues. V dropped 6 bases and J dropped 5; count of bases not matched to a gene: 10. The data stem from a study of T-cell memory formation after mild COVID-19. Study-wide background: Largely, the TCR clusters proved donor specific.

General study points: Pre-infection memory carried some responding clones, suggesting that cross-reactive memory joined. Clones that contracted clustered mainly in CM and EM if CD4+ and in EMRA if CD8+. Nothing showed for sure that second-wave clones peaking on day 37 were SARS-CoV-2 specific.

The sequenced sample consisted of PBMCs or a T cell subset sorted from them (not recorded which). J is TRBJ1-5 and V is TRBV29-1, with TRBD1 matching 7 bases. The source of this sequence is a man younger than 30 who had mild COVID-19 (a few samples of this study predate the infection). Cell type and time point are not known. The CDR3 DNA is TGCAGCGTCAGGGACAGAAGTAGGGATCAGCCCCAGCATTTT. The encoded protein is CSVRDRSRDQPQHF.